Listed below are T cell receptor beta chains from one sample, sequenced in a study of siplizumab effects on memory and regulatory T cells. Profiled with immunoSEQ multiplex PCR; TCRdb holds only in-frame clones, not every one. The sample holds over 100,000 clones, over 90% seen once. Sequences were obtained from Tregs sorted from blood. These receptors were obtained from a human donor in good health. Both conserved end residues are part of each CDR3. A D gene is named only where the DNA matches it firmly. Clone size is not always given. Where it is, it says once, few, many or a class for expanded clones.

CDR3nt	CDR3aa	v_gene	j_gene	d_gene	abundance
TGTGCCATCAGTGAGTCACGGAGTGGAGCCGGGGAGCTGTTTTTT	CAISESRSGAGELFF	TRBV10-3	TRBJ2-2	NA	NA
TGTGCCAGCAGCTTCGGCAGGACAGAACTGTTTTTT	CASSFGRTELFF	TRBV7-2	TRBJ1-4	NA	NA
TGTGCCAGCAGCTTTTCAGGGGGGGTGAGTTCCTACGAGCAGTACTTC	CASSFSGGVSSYEQYF	TRBV7-8	TRBJ2-7	NA	NA
TGTGCCAGCAGCTTGGGGTGGGTGTCCTACAATGAGCAGTTCTTC	CASSLGWVSYNEQFF	TRBV5-6	TRBJ2-1	NA	NA
TGTGCCAGAAGCTTAGTGGATCCCACAGGGGAGCGCTACTACGAGCAGTACTTC	CARSLVDPTGERYYEQYF	TRBV7-5	TRBJ2-7	NA	NA
TGTGCCAGCAGCCAAGATAACGCGGGGGAGCTGTTTTTT	CASSQDNAGELFF	TRBV4-2	TRBJ2-2	NA	NA
TGTGCCAGCAGCTTGTATGGACCCATCATCTATTTTGTTGGCTACACCTTC	CASSLYGPIIYFVGYTF	TRBV5-8	TRBJ1-2	NA	NA
TGTGCCAGCAGCTTGGGTACCGGGGGCCCAGAGACCCAGTACTTC	CASSLGTGGPETQYF	TRBV7-9	TRBJ2-5	NA	NA
TGCGCCAGCAGCCAAGAGGGGGTTGAAAAACTGTTTTTT	CASSQEGVEKLFF	TRBV4-1	TRBJ1-4	NA	NA
TGTGCCAGCAGCCCCCTAATGCGGGGTTCTGGGGCCAACGTCCTGACTTTC	CASSPLMRGSGANVLTF	TRBV7-8	TRBJ2-6	NA	NA
TGTGCCAGCTCACCACGGACAAATCAGCCCCAGCATTTT	CASSPRTNQPQHF	TRBV18	TRBJ1-5	NA	few
TGTGCCAGCAGTTACCTATTGACAGGGGATATAGGGGAGCAGTACTTC	CASSYLLTGDIGEQYF	TRBV6-5	TRBJ2-7	TRBD1	NA
TGCGCCAGCAACTCGGGGACGAACTATGGCTACACCTTC	CASNSGTNYGYTF	TRBV5-1	TRBJ1-2	NA	NA
TGTGCCAGCAGCCGCTCCTACGAGCAGTACTTC	CASSRSYEQYF	TRBV14	TRBJ2-7	NA	NA
TGTGCCAGCAGCCAGACAGCCACCTCCTACGAGCAGTACTTC	CASSQTATSYEQYF	TRBV11-3	TRBJ2-7	NA	NA
TGCGCCAGCAGCCCGGCGCCCCGATCCTATGGCTACACCTTC	CASSPAPRSYGYTF	TRBV5-1	TRBJ1-2	NA	NA
TGTGCTAGTGGTTCATCGGAGGTTACGGGTACGCAGTATTTT	CASGSSEVTGTQYF	TRBV12-5	TRBJ2-3	NA	NA
TGTGCCAGCAGCCAAATACAGGGGAAAACTGAAGCTTTCTTT	CASSQIQGKTEAFF	TRBV4-2	TRBJ1-1	TRBD1	NA
TGTGCCAGCAGCGCCGGAGACAGGGGCAAAAACATTCAGTACTTC	CASSAGDRGKNIQYF	TRBV7-9	TRBJ2-4	TRBD1	NA
TGTGCTAGTGGTACCCGGGACCGACGCAACTATGGCTACACCTTC	CASGTRDRRNYGYTF	TRBV12-5	TRBJ1-2	NA	NA
TGTGCCAGCAGTTTATCTCCTTATCTTCAGCCCCAGCATTTT	CASSLSPYLQPQHF	TRBV2	TRBJ1-5	NA	NA
TGTGCCAGCAGTTTCCCCGTTCGACAGCCCTTGGCTGAAGCTTTCTTT	CASSFPVRQPLAEAFF	TRBV27	TRBJ1-1	NA	NA
TGTGCCTGGAGTTCCTCCGTCCTGGGGGAGACCCAGTACTTC	CAWSSSVLGETQYF	TRBV30	TRBJ2-5	NA	NA
TGTGCCAGCAGTGGCCAGGGTGTCACTGAAGCTTTCTTT	CASSGQGVTEAFF	TRBV2	TRBJ1-1	NA	NA
TGTGCCAGCAGCCGCCGGGAGCAAGCGGAAAAACTGTTTTTT	CASSRREQAEKLFF	TRBV13	TRBJ1-4	NA	NA
TGTGCCAGCAGCCCGCGGGACACGATGAATCAGCCCCAGCATTTT	CASSPRDTMNQPQHF	TRBV7-8	TRBJ1-5	NA	NA
TGTGCCAGCAGCCAAGATGACAATGAGCAGTTCTTC	CASSQDDNEQFF	TRBV4-2	TRBJ2-1	NA	NA
TGTGCCAGCAGCCGCGACAGGGGCCAGCTGGGGGGTGAAGCTTTCTTT	CASSRDRGQLGGEAFF	TRBV4-2	TRBJ1-1	TRBD1	NA
TGTGCCACGCGCTGGGGGAACACTGAAGCTTTCTTT	CATRWGNTEAFF	TRBV25-1	TRBJ1-1	NA	NA
TGTGCCAGCAGTTATTCCGACAGGGGGGAGGAAAAACTGTTTTTT	CASSYSDRGEEKLFF	TRBV6-6	TRBJ1-4	TRBD1	NA
TGTGCCAGTACAGGGGCCAGTTACGAGCAGTACTTC	CASTGASYEQYF	TRBV6-6	TRBJ2-7	TRBD1	NA
TGTGCCAGCAGCCCCGGGACGGTGATGAACACTGAAGCTTTCTTT	CASSPGTVMNTEAFF	TRBV7-8	TRBJ1-1	NA	NA
TGTGCTAGTGGTTTGTCCGTGATCAATGAGCAGTTCTTC	CASGLSVINEQFF	TRBV12-5	TRBJ2-1	NA	NA
TGCGCCAGCAGCCCCCCGGTGAGGGTGAGGGCAGATACGCAGTATTTT	CASSPPVRVRADTQYF	TRBV5-1	TRBJ2-3	NA	NA
TGTGCCAGCACCGGAGGGACTGGGGTTCGGGGGCCCCAGCATTTT	CASTGGTGVRGPQHF	TRBV2	TRBJ1-5	NA	NA
TGTGCCAGCAGCAGGGGGGAGAGCTCTGGAAACACCATATATTTT	CASSRGESSGNTIYF	TRBV21-1	TRBJ1-3	NA	NA
TGTGCCAGCTCCATCAGGGGGCATGACACTGAAGCTTTCTTT	CASSIRGHDTEAFF	TRBV18	TRBJ1-1	TRBD1	NA
TGTGCCAGCAGCGAACCCGGGACAGGGGGAATCAATGAGCAGTTCTTC	CASSEPGTGGINEQFF	TRBV7-9	TRBJ2-1	TRBD1	NA
TGTGCCAGCAGCCCCACGGACAGGGCCTACGAGCAGTACTTC	CASSPTDRAYEQYF	TRBV7-9	TRBJ2-7	TRBD1	NA
TGTGCCAGCAGCCAAGATTATACGTCTAACTATGGCTACACCTTC	CASSQDYTSNYGYTF	TRBV4-2	TRBJ1-2	NA	NA
TGTGCCAGCAGCTTAGATTGGGAATTGAACACTGAAGCTTTCTTT	CASSLDWELNTEAFF	TRBV7-9	TRBJ1-1	NA	few